A selection of T cell receptor beta chains follows, all from one sample in a study of blood T cell repertoires in COVID-19. Some clones are missing from TCRdb's copy, which holds only in-frame ones; the method was immunoSEQ multiplex PCR. The sample contains approximately 98,000 clones, about 80% of which appear only once. The sequenced material came from peripheral blood. The receptor set was obtained from an older man with acute or convalescent COVID-19. Both conserved end residues are part of each CDR3. D genes are given only for firm matches. Size tells how often a clone was seen (once, few, many) or the class of an expanded clone, and some rows leave it out.

>-|-|TRBV14|TRBJ1-1|17
TGTGCCAGCAGCCAAGAAGGCCAATGGGGGGGGAACACTGAAGCTTTCTTT
CASSQEGQWGGNTEAFF
>-|-|TRBV24-1|TRBJ2-4|14
TGTGCCACGTCGCAGGGGAATTCTGGGAACATTCAGTACTTC
CATSQGNSGNIQYF
>-|-|TRBV11-2|TRBJ1-1|11
TGTGCCAGCAGCCTCAACACTGAAGCTTTCTTT
CASSLNTEAFF
>TRBD1|once|TRBV7-8|TRBJ1-1|14
TGTGCCAGCAGCTTAAAAGGGGGCAACGCTGAAGCTTTCTTT
CASSLKGGNAEAFF
>TRBD2|-|TRBV3-1/TRBV3-2|TRBJ2-3|18
TGTGCCAGCAGCCAAGAGGGGGCACTAGCGGGAGTTACAGATACGCAGTATTTT
CASSQEGALAGVTDTQYF
>TRBD1|few|TRBV5-1|TRBJ2-2|16
TGCGCCAGCAGCCCCGGGACAGGGAAAAACACCGGGGAGCTGTTTTTT
CASSPGTGKNTGELFF
>-|-|TRBV2|TRBJ1-3|13
TGTGCCAGCAGTGCAGGGCCTGGAAACACCATATATTTT
CASSAGPGNTIYF
>TRBD1|few|TRBV7-2|TRBJ1-1|15
TGTGCCAGCAGTCCACCGGGACAGGGGAGAACTGAAGCTTTCTTT
CASSPPGQGRTEAFF
>-|-|TRBV30|TRBJ2-7|13
TGTGCCTGGAGTCGGCTCCCCGGGTACGAGCAGTACTTC
CAWSRLPGYEQYF
>-|-|TRBV6-5|TRBJ1-2|13
TGTGCCAGCACCTTAACAGGGACCTATGGCTACACCTTC
CASTLTGTYGYTF
>-|once|TRBV18|TRBJ1-1|11
TGTGCCAGCTCACTTGCCGAGGGAGCTTTCTTT
CASSLAEGAFF
>-|many|TRBV7-2|TRBJ1-5|13
TGTGCCAGCAGCTTGTCAGGGATTCAGCCCCAGCATTTT
CASSLSGIQPQHF
>TRBD1|-|TRBV7-9|TRBJ1-6|15
TGTGCCAGCAGCCGACCTTGGGACAGTAATTCACCCCTCCACTTT
CASSRPWDSNSPLHF
>TRBD2|-|TRBV3-1/TRBV3-2|TRBJ2-3|18
TGTGCCAGCAGCCAAGACTCCCTAATAGCGGGGGTCACAGATACGCAGTATTTT
CASSQDSLIAGVTDTQYF
>TRBD2|-|TRBV5-1|TRBJ2-7|15
TGCGCCAGCAGCCCTGGTCGCCTAGCGGGAGACGAGCAGTACTTC
CASSPGRLAGDEQYF
>-|-|TRBV5-1|TRBJ2-1|14
TGCGCCAGCAGCTTGGACAGTGTGTCCAATGAGCAGTTCTTC
CASSLDSVSNEQFF
>TRBD1|few|TRBV6-2/TRBV6-3|TRBJ2-1|15
TGTGCCAGCAGCCAGACAGGGGGCAGATACAATGAGCAGTTCTTC
CASSQTGGRYNEQFF
>TRBD1|-|TRBV10-2|TRBJ2-7|11
TGCGCCAGTTTTGTGCAGGGGGTTCAGTACTTC
CASFVQGVQYF
>-|few|TRBV30|TRBJ1-4|12
TGTGCCTGGAGAAACGGGGATGAAAAACTGTTTTTT
CAWRNGDEKLFF
>-|-|TRBV5-5|TRBJ2-2|15
TGTGCCAGCAGCTTGGTCCAGGTCGGCACCGGGGAGCTGTTTTTT
CASSLVQVGTGELFF
>-|-|TRBV19|TRBJ2-3|15
TGTGCCAGTAGTGCGCAGGGGAGAACCACAGATACGCAGTATTTT
CASSAQGRTTDTQYF
>-|few|TRBV27|TRBJ2-2|13
TGTGCCAGCAGGACAGGGAACACCGGGGAGCTGTTTTTT
CASRTGNTGELFF
>TRBD1|-|TRBV7-2|TRBJ2-7|16
TGTGCCAGCTCTATTCCGGGGGGGACAGGGGACTACGAGCAGTACTTC
CASSIPGGTGDYEQYF
>TRBD2|-|TRBV12-5|TRBJ2-5|18
TGTGCTAGTGGTTTGGTACGGAATCCTCCCACTAGCGAGGAGACCCAGTACTTC
CASGLVRNPPTSEETQYF
>TRBD1|many|TRBV9|TRBJ1-3|18
TGTGCCAGCAGCGTAGCTCCCCGGACAGGGGCCTCTGGAAACACCATATATTTT
CASSVAPRTGASGNTIYF
>-|-|TRBV3-1/TRBV3-2|TRBJ1-3|16
TGTGCCAGCAGCCAAGATGGGGGGGGCTCTGGAAACACCATATATTTT
CASSQDGGGSGNTIYF
>TRBD2|-|TRBV27|TRBJ2-1|18
TGTGCCAGCAGTTTCTCGGGACTAGCGGGACGTCCGGGCAATGAGCAGTTCTTC
CASSFSGLAGRPGNEQFF
>-|few|TRBV19|TRBJ1-1|15
TGTGCCAGTAGTATCCCGGGTCATCTGAACACTGAAGCTTTCTTT
CASSIPGHLNTEAFF